The 8 T cell receptor beta chains reported below all come from one sample, sequenced in a study of control samples from healthy donors and cancer patients. Sequenced by immunoSEQ multiplex PCR; TCRdb stores in-frame clones only, minus some. The sample lists 130,000 to 150,000 clones; about 95% were seen once. The sample comprised PBMCs. The source is a man aged 55 to 70 with colorectal cancer.

The V and J genes are TRBV4-1 and TRBJ1-1; TRBD1 agrees at 10 bases. V lost 2 bases and J lost 3; bases outside the gene matches: 6. The CDR3 is 16 amino acids. Germline assignment: CDR1 MGHRA and CDR2 YSYEKL. The CDR3 spells CASSQPWGQGHTEAFF. In DNA form, the CDR3 reads TGCGCCAGCAGCCAACCGTGGGGACAGGGGCACACTGAAGCTTTCTTT.

J is TRBJ2-7 and V is TRBV5-1, with D uncertain. CDR1 SGHRS and CDR2 YFSETQ come from the germline V gene. V dropped 2 bases and J dropped 0 bases, with 6 bases sitting between them. The CDR3 runs to 13 residues. The CDR3 DNA follows: TGCGCCAGCAGCTTCCGGGTCTCCTACGAGCAGTACTTC. It yields the protein CASSFRVSYEQYF.

This clone has just one count. Here the CDR3 DNA reads TGTGCCAGCAGCTGGTACAGGGCTGGAAACACCATATATTTT. It specifies CASSWYRAGNTIYF. V and J are TRBV11-3 and TRBJ1-3, with TRBD1 as a possible D gene (6 bases). The CDR3 length is 14 residues. CDR1 is SGHNT and CDR2 is YENEEA in the germline V gene. Trimming stripped 4 bases from V and 2 bases from J, with 9 bases between.

The V call is TRBV30, the J call TRBJ1-2; D is unresolved. Germline CDR1 is GTSNPN and CDR2 is SVGIG (reference sequence). The CDR3 length is 14 residues. V lost 2 bases and J lost 4, with 14 bases in between. CDR3 bases: TGTGCCTGGAGTTTACTATCGGGTGCCTATGGCTACACCTTC. Translation: CAWSLLSGAYGYTF.

This chain uses TRBV19 with TRBJ1-5; D is undetermined. This CDR3 has 15 residues. Between the trimmed V and J ends, which lost 5 bases and 0 bases, there was a span of 11 bases. CDR1 is LNHDA, CDR2 SQIVND, per germline (reference sequence). Written as DNA, the CDR3 is TGTGCCAGTAGTCGGGAGCGGGGTAGCAATCAGCCCCAGCATTTT. This translates into CASSRERGSNQPQHF.

There are a few counts of this clone. The chain couples TRBV5-1 to TRBJ2-7; D remains unclear. The V end was cut by 4 bases, the J end by 0 bases, with 17 bases between. CDR1 and CDR2 (germline): SGHRS, YFSETQ. This CDR3 spans 16 amino acids. The CDR3 bases are TGCGCCAGCAGCAGACCGGGCCCCTGGAGCTCCTACGAGCAGTACTTC. This codes for CASSRPGPWSSYEQYF.

The chain is built from TRBV19 and TRBJ2-3; 11 bases fit TRBD2. The CDR3 consists of 17 residues. From germline, CDR1 is LNHDA and CDR2 SQIVND (reference sequence). J lost 1 base, V lost 4 bases, and 7 bases had no gene match. The CDR3 nucleotides read TGTGCCAGTAGTAACCCCCCTAGCGGGGGGCGCACAGATACGCAGTATTTT. This codes for CASSNPPSGGRTDTQYF.

The rearrangement links TRBV7-8 to TRBJ1-4; D call uncertain. CDR3 length: 16 amino acids. In germline, CDR1 is SGHVS, CDR2 FQNEAQ. V was clipped by 6 bases and J by 12 bases, with 26 bases between them. In DNA, the CDR3 is TGTGCCAGCAGACCTCTACCGGGAGTCAAGCCCCAAGAACTGTTTTTT. It translates to CASRPLPGVKPQELFF.